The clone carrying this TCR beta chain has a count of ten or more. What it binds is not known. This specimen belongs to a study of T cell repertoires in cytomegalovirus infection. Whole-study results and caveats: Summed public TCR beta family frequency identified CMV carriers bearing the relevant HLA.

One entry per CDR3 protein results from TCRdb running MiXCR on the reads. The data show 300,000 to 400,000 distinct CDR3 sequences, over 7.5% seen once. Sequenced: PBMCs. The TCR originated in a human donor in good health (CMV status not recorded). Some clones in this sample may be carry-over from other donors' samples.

CDR3 protein: CASSLERDSPLHF. CDR3 nucleotide sequence: TGTGCCAGCAGCTTAGAGAGGGATTCACCCCTCCACTTT. The chain recombines TRBV7-2 with TRBJ1-6; D ambiguous. Looked up from germline, CDR1 is SGHTA and CDR2 is FQGNSA. With 1 base removed from V and 8 bases from J, the gap between germline ends came to 6 bases. The CDR3 covers 13 residues.